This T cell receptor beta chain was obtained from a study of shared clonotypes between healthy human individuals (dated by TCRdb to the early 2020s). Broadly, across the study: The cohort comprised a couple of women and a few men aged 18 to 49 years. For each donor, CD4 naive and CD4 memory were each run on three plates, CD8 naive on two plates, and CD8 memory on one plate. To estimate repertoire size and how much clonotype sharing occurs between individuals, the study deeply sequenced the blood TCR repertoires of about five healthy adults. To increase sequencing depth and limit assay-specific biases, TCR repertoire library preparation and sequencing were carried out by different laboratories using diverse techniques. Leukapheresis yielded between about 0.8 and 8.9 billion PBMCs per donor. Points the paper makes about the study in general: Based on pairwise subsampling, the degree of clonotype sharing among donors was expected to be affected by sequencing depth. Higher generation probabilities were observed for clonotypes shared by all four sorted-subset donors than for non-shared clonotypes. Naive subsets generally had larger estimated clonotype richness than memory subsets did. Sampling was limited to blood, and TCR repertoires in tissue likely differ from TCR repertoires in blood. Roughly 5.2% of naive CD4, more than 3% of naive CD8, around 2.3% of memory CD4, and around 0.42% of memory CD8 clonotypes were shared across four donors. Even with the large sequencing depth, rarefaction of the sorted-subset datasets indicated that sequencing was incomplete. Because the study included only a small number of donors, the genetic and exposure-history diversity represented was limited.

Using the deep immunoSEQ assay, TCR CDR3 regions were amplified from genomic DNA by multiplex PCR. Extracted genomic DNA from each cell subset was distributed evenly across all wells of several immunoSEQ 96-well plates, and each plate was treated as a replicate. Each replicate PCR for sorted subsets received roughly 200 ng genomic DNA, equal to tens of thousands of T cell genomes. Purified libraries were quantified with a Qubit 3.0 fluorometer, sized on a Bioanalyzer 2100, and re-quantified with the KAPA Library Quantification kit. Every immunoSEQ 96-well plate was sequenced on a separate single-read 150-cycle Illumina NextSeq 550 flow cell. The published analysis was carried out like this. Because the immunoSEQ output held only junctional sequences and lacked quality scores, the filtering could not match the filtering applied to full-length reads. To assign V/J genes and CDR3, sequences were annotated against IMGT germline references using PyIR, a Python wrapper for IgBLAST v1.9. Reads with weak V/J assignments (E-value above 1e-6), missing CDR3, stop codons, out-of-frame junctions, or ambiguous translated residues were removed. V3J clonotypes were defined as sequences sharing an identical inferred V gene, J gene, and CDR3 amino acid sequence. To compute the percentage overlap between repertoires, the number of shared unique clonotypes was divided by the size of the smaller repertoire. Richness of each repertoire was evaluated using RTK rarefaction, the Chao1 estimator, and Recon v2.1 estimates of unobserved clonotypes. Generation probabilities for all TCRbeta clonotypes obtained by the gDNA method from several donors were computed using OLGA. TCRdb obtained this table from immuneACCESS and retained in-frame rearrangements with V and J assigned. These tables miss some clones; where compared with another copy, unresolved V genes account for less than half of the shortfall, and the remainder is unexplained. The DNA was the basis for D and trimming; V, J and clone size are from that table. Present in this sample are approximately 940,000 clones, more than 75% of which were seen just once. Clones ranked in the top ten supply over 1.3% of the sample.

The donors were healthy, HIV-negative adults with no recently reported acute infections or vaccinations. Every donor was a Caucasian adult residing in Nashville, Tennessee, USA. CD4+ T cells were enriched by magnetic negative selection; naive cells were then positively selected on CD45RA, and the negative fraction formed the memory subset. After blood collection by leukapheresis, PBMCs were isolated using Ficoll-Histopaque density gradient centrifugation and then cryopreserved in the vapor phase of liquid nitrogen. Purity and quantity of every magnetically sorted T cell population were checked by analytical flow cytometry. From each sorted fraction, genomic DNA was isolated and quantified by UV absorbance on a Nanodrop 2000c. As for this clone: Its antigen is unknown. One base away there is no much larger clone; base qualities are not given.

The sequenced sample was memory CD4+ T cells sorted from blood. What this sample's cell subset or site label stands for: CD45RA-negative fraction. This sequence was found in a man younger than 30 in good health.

In nucleotides, the sequence is TGTGCCAGCTCACCTGGCTTGGACACTGAAGCTTTCTTT. This encodes CASSPGLDTEAFF. The rearranged chain carries TRBV18 and TRBJ1-1, with no confident D gene call. V lost 3 bases and J lost 3 bases; the stretch between them is 8 bases long. The CDR3 covers 13 residues, taking in both the cysteine and the phenylalanine. Only CDR3 DNA remains: 39 bases, in frame from the first base. Per the germline V gene, KGHSH is the CDR1 and LQKENI is the CDR2. This CDR3, with the reference TRBV18 and TRBJ1-1 proteins standing in past its ends, gives the full variable domain NAGVMQNPRHLVRRRGQEARLRCSPMKGHSHVYWYRQLPEEGLKFMVYLQKENIIDESGMPKERFSAEFPKEGPSILRIQQVVRGDSAAYFCASSPGLDTEAFFGQGTRLTVV.